The rows below give T cell receptor beta chains drawn from one sample of a study of response to subunit inactivated influenza vaccine. TCRdb re-called the RT-PCR reads through MiXCR, storing one row per CDR3 protein. Of about 500,000 distinct CDR3 sequences in the sample, 16% were seen once. Material: CD4+ T cells sorted from PBMCs, obtained roughly 24 months after vaccination. These receptors were taken from a man aged 50-75 years who received an inactivated influenza vaccine. Both conserved end residues are part of each CDR3. A D gene is named only where the DNA matches it firmly. Only part of the rows carry a size: once, few, many, or a class if the clone is expanded.

j_call,clone_size,d_call,cdr3_length,v_call,cdr3_aa,cdr3_nt
TRBJ2-1,.,TRBD1,12,TRBV10-3,CATRQGADEQFF,TGTGCCACCCGACAGGGGGCGGATGAGCAGTTCTTC
TRBJ2-3,few,TRBD2,13,TRBV6-6,CASSAGGDNTQYF,TGTGCCAGCAGTGCGGGGGGTGACAATACGCAGTATTTT
TRBJ2-1,medium-sized,.,13,TRBV10-3,CATRPRQGNEQFF,TGTGCCACTCGCCCACGACAAGGGAATGAGCAGTTCTTC
TRBJ2-7,.,TRBD2,16,TRBV20-1,CSARGTSGTQAYEQYF,TGCAGTGCTAGAGGGACTAGCGGGACACAGGCCTACGAGCAGTACTTC
TRBJ2-1,few,TRBD2,16,TRBV12-3/TRBV12-4,CASRRPGLATVGEQFF,TGTGCCAGCAGACGTCCGGGACTAGCAACGGTAGGTGAGCAGTTCTTC
TRBJ2-7,.,TRBD2,16,TRBV6-2/TRBV6-3,CASRTAGEPGSYEQYF,TGTGCCAGCAGGACAGCGGGGGAACCTGGCTCCTACGAGCAGTACTTC
TRBJ2-3,.,.,14,TRBV5-1,CASSLALVADTQYF,TGCGCCAGCAGCTTGGCTCTGGTCGCAGATACGCAGTATTTT
TRBJ2-3,.,TRBD1,16,TRBV20-1,CSARDFGQGAADTQYF,TGCAGTGCTAGAGATTTTGGACAGGGGGCCGCAGATACGCAGTATTTT
TRBJ2-7,many,TRBD2,12,TRBV6-2/TRBV6-3,CASSYGAGEQYF,TGTGCCAGCAGTTACGGAGCGGGGGAGCAGTACTTC
TRBJ2-5,.,TRBD2,15,TRBV20-1,CSASGWEGRYETQYF,TGCAGTGCTAGTGGGTGGGAGGGCCGTTACGAGACCCAGTACTTC
TRBJ1-5,.,.,13,TRBV4-1,CASSPAENQPQHF,TGTGCCAGCAGCCCCGCGGAAAATCAGCCCCAGCATTTT